Listed here are 12 T cell receptor beta chains from one sample, sequenced in a study of OX40 agonist ivuxolimab in advanced cancers. The data were produced by immunoSEQ multiplex PCR, yet TCRdb's version contains in-frame clones alone and is incomplete. The sample has 50,000 to 80,000 clones, around 90% seen once. The source material was CD4+ or CD8+ T cells sorted from blood, sampled in a trial of the OX40 agonist ivuxolimab. The receptors originated from an adult with an advanced solid tumor such as melanoma, head and neck, liver or kidney cancer.

V gene TRBV7-8 combines with J gene TRBJ2-5; D call uncertain. This CDR3 comprises 13 residues. Deletions cut 5 bases from V and 1 base from J, with 8 bases between. Germline CDR1 SGHVS, CDR2 FQNEAQ. The CDR3: CASSPGGQETQYF. The CDR3 nucleotides read TGTGCCAGCAGCCCGGGCGGCCAAGAGACCCAGTACTTC.

This chain connects TRBV28 to TRBJ1-5; D might be TRBD1 (6 bases). This CDR3 has 17 amino acids. Germline CDR1 reads MDHEN; CDR2 reads SYDVKM. V dropped 6 bases and J dropped 0 bases, with 18 bases sitting between them. The chain's CDR3 is CASSYRLGGGSNQPQHF. CDR3 DNA sequence: TGTGCCAGCAGCTACCGACTAGGGGGGGGTAGCAATCAGCCCCAGCATTTT.

This clone showed up just once. This chain links TRBV9 with TRBJ2-2, with D possibly being TRBD1 or TRBD2 (5 bases each). CDR3 size: 15 residues. Looked up from germline, CDR1 is SGDLS and CDR2 is YYNGEE. V was cut by 4 bases and J by 4 bases, with 14 bases left in between. The CDR3 region has the DNA TGTGCCAGCAGCCCTCATGAGGGGCCCACCGGGGAGCTGTTTTTT. It codes for CASSPHEGPTGELFF.

The chain joins TRBV28 to TRBJ1-1, with no clear D. The CDR3 consists of 16 residues. Trimming stripped 2 bases from V and 2 bases from J, with 15 bases between. Germline V gene sequence: CDR1 MDHEN, CDR2 SYDVKM. The CDR3 loop reads CASSLIGRRVNTEAFF. The CDR3, as DNA: TGTGCCAGCAGTTTAATTGGCAGAAGAGTTAACACTGAAGCTTTCTTT.

The chain carries TRBV18 and TRBJ2-7; 8 bases are shared with TRBD2. The CDR3 consists of 16 residues. Trimming cost V 0 bases and J 0 bases; bases outside gene matches: 4. The germline V gene encodes CDR1 KGHSH and CDR2 LQKENI. The CDR3 nucleotides read TGTGCCAGCTCACCACCCCGGGGGGGAAACTCCTACGAGCAGTACTTC. Its protein is CASSPPRGGNSYEQYF.

V gene TRBV7-6 combines with J gene TRBJ2-2; D tentatively fits TRBD1 or TRBD2 (5 bases each). The CDR3 has 15 amino acids. CDR1 is SGHVS and CDR2 is FNYEAQ in the germline V gene. V was shortened by 6 bases and J by 6 bases, with 17 bases between the two germline ends. CDR3 DNA: TGTGCCAGCAGGTGGGACGAGTCGACCGCCGGGGAGCTGTTTTTT. Protein sequence: CASRWDESTAGELFF.

This clone was found once. The chain links TRBV28 to TRBJ2-3; no clear D gene. The CDR3 contains 14 residues. CDR1 MDHEN and CDR2 SYDVKM come from the germline V gene. V was clipped by 3 bases and J by 3 bases, with 10 bases between them. The CDR3, as DNA: TGTGCCAGCAGTTTTAGTAGGGCGACAGATACGCAGTATTTT. Protein sequence: CASSFSRATDTQYF.

The chain carries TRBV13 and TRBJ2-3, with TRBD2 matching over 8 bases. After removal of 4 bases from V and 1 base from J, the junction contained 10 bases not matched to a gene. Germline lookup yields CDR1 PRHDT and CDR2 FYEKMQ (reference sequence). This CDR3 is 17 amino acids long. CDR3 sequence reads: CASSSRGGTGGTDTQYF. The CDR3 DNA sequence: TGTGCCAGCAGCTCCCGGGGGGGAACGGGAGGCACAGATACGCAGTATTTT.

The chain combines TRBV2 with TRBJ1-4, with TRBD1 identical over 9 bases. CDR3 length equals 13 residues. Germline V gives CDR1 SNHLY, CDR2 FYNNEI. The ends lost 6 bases at V and 8 bases at J; junction bases unmatched: 4. This CDR3 reads CASSLGTGEKLFF. In DNA form, the CDR3 reads TGTGCCAGCAGCCTTGGGACAGGGGAAAAACTGTTTTTT.

This chain connects TRBV9 to TRBJ2-7; D unresolved. This CDR3 is 14 amino acids long. Trimming took 0 bases from V and 0 from J, leaving 7 bases between them. The germline CDR1 and CDR2 sequences are SGDLS and YYNGEE. The CDR3: CASSVDWASYEQYF. DNA for the CDR3: TGTGCCAGCAGCGTAGACTGGGCCTCCTACGAGCAGTACTTC.

The J gene is TRBJ2-7, the V gene TRBV10-2; 11 nucleotides agree with TRBD2. The CDR3 extends over 16 amino acids. Germline V gene lookup returns CDR1 WSHSY and CDR2 SAAADI. Trimming took 1 base from V and 2 from J; bases not matched to a gene: 4. The CDR3 sequence is CASSELTSGRTYEQYF. In DNA, the CDR3 is TGCGCCAGCAGTGAGTTAACTAGCGGGAGAACCTACGAGCAGTACTTC.

The chain couples TRBV6-5 to TRBJ1-2; D not resolved. This CDR3 is built from 14 residues. Trimming took off 2 bases at V and 2 bases at J, with 9 bases between the two ends. Germline V CDR1 and CDR2: MNHEY, SVGAGI. The CDR3 DNA reads as TGTGCCAGCAGTTACGCGCAGACCAACTATGGCTACACCTTC. Residues: CASSYAQTNYGYTF.